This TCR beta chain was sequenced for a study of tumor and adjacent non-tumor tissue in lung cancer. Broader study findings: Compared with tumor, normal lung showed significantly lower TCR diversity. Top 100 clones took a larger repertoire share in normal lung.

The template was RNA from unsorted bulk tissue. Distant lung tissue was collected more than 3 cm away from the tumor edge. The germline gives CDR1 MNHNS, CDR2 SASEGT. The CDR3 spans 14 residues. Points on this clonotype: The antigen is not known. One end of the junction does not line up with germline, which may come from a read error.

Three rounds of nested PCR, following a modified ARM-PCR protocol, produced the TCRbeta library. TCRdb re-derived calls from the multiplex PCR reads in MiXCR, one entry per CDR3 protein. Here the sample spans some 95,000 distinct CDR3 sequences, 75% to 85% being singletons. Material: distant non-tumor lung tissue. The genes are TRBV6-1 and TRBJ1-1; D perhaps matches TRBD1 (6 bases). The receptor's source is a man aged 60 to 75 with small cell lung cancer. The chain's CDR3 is CVSSARGQNAEAFF. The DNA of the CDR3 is TGTGTCAGCAGTGCCCGAGGACAGAACGCTGAAGCTTTCTTT.